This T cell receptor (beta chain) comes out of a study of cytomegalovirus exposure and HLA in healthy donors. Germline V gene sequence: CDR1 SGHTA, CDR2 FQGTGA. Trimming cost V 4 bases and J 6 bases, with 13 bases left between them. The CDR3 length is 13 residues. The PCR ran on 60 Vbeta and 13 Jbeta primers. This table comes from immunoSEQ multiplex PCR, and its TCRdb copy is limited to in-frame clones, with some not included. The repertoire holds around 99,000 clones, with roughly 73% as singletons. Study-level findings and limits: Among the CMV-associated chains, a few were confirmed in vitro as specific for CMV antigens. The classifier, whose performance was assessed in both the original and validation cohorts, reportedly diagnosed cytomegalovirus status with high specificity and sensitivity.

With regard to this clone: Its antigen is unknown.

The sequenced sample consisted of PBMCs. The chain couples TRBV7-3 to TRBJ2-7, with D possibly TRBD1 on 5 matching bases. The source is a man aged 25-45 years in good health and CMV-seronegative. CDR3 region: CASSSQVSGEQYF. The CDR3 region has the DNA TGTGCCAGCAGCTCACAGGTCTCCGGCGAGCAGTACTTC.